This TCR beta chain was captured in a study of blood T cell repertoires in COVID-19. Across the study: PBMCs, B-cell-depleted T cells, or T cells provided the cDNA or gDNA that made up the material.

This table comes from immunoSEQ multiplex PCR, and its TCRdb copy is limited to in-frame clones, with some not included. The top ten clones hold under 4.5% of a sample with a few hundred thousand clones, around 84% of them seen once. Individuals aged roughly 18 to 95 years were recruited from about two dozen US areas. The source of this sequence is a man aged 25 to 40 with acute COVID-19. Sequencing was done on a sample of PBMCs or T cells enriched from blood (not recorded which).

DNA of the CDR3: TGTGCCAGCAGTCTTGGGCAGGAGGTGTGGGCTTTCTTT. Its translation is CASSLGQEVWAFF. The chain recombines TRBV2 with TRBJ1-1; no reliable D call. Germline V gene lookup returns CDR1 SNHLY and CDR2 FYNNEI. The length of the CDR3 is 13 residues. V lost 5 bases, J lost 11 bases, and 18 bases lay in between.